The rows below give T cell receptor beta chains drawn from one sample of a study of cytomegalovirus exposure and HLA in healthy donors. Method: immunoSEQ multiplex PCR; TCRdb's copy keeps in-frame clones and lacks some. The repertoire includes around 160,000 clones, around 73% of them detected once, and approximately 1.5% sits in the top ten. The sample consisted of PBMCs. The receptors come from a male donor in good health and CMV-seronegative. The CDR3 runs from the conserved cysteine through the conserved F or W. The order of the fields is CDR3 length, J gene, D gene, V gene, CDR3 protein, CDR3 DNA. D genes are given only for firm matches.

16 TRBJ1-2 - TRBV6-5 CASSYFGTTVGYGYTF TGTGCCAGCAGTTACTTTGGGACTACTGTCGGCTATGGCTACACCTTC
14 TRBJ2-1 TRBD1 TRBV4-1 CASEGQGTYNEQFF TGCGCCAGCGAGGGACAGGGCACCTACAATGAGCAGTTCTTC
14 TRBJ2-7 TRBD1 TRBV7-2 CASSLPGQGVSQYF TGTGCCAGCAGCTTACCGGGACAGGGGGTTAGTCAGTACTTC
11 TRBJ1-5 - TRBV28 CASSFRQPQHF TGTGCCAGCAGTTTTAGACAGCCCCAGCATTTT
18 TRBJ1-1 - TRBV19 CASSTRRGSPQMNTEAFF TGTGCCAGTAGTACCCGTAGGGGCAGCCCCCAGATGAACACTGAAGCTTTCTTT
16 TRBJ1-4 - TRBV7-2 CASSLFRGGANEKLFF TGTGCCAGCAGCTTATTCCGGGGTGGGGCTAATGAAAAACTGTTTTTT
15 TRBJ1-1 TRBD1 TRBV7-2 CASSSQGARGTEAFF TGTGCCAGCAGCTCTCAGGGGGCGCGGGGCACTGAAGCTTTCTTT
14 TRBJ1-4 - TRBV7-9 CASSLEQGSEKLFF TGTGCCAGCAGCTTAGAGCAGGGGAGTGAAAAACTGTTTTTT
12 TRBJ2-7 - TRBV28 CASRLDGYEQYF TGTGCCAGCAGACTAGACGGTTACGAGCAGTACTTC
15 TRBJ2-3 - TRBV7-9 CASSSKEGGTDTQYF TGTGCCAGCAGCTCGAAGGAGGGGGGGACAGATACGCAGTATTTT